One T cell receptor (beta chain) is described in this entry. These data originate in a study of blood T cell repertoires in COVID-19. Study-level background: The United States, Italy and Spain were the sources of the acute and convalescent COVID-19 samples. PBMCs, B-cell-depleted T cells, or T cells were the source of the cDNA or gDNA that made up the material.

Trimming removed 0 bases from V and 1 base from J, with 12 bases in between. The CDR3 spans 16 residues. The germline V gene encodes CDR1 MNHEY and CDR2 SVGAGI. Per the authors' pipeline: It was from reference gene primer amplification that nucleated cell counts were estimated. The table came from immunoSEQ multiplex PCR; TCRdb's copy has only in-frame clones and leaves some out. V, J and clone size are those of that table, while D and trimming were read from the DNA. The data contain 200,000 to 300,000 clones, about 89% of them singletons. The V gene is TRBV6-5, the J gene TRBJ1-1, with a weak D call TRBD1 (6 bases). The sequence derives from a woman between 35 and 50 years old who had recovered from COVID-19. Sequencing was carried out using peripheral blood. The CDR3 DNA follows: TGTGCCAGCAGTTACTCGAGGTCAGGGGCGAACACTGAAGCTTTCTTT. This translates into CASSYSRSGANTEAFF.